The rows below give T cell receptor beta chains drawn from one sample of a study of T-cell reconstitution after alpha-beta-depleted transplantation in children. TCRdb independently ran MiXCR on the PCR reads; one entry per CDR3 protein. Found here are approximately 32,000 distinct CDR3 sequences, roughly 6.7% of them singletons; the top ten hold 25% to 30%. The sequences come from peripheral blood, collected 60 days after TCRalphabeta/CD19-depleted stem cell transplant. The source of these receptors is a child younger than two who had a stem cell transplant for acute myeloid leukemia, so the T cells may come from the graft donor. Both conserved end residues are part of each CDR3. D genes are given only for firm matches. Some rows have no size entry. The others give once, few or many, or a class for an expanded clone.

D: TRBD1; size: many; V: TRBV7-8; J: TRBJ2-7; length: 16; DNA: TGTGCCAGCAGCTTAGCGCGGGACAGGAGAGGCTACGAGCAGTACTTC; CDR3: CASSLARDRRGYEQYF
D: TRBD1; size: many; V: TRBV10-3; J: TRBJ2-3; length: 15; DNA: TGTGCCATCACCCCTACCGGGACAGGGACAGATACGCAGTATTTT; CDR3: CAITPTGTGTDTQYF
D: .; size: many; V: TRBV6-5; J: TRBJ2-1; length: 11; DNA: TGTGCCAGCAGTAAGGGGGATAGGCAGTTCTTC; CDR3: CASSKGDRQFF
D: .; size: few; V: TRBV4-3; J: TRBJ1-1; length: 15; DNA: TGCGCCAGCAGCCAAGATTGGCGAGGGGGCACTGAAGCTTTCTTT; CDR3: CASSQDWRGGTEAFF
D: .; size: many; V: TRBV7-9; J: TRBJ1-2; length: 15; DNA: TGTGCCAGCAGCTTGGGGCAGGGGCGATTTGGCGGCTACACCTTC; CDR3: CASSLGQGRFGGYTF
D: .; size: few; V: TRBV6-1; J: TRBJ2-6; length: 13; DNA: TGTGCCAGCACCCCTGGGGGGGCCAACGTCCTGACTTTC; CDR3: CASTPGGANVLTF
D: .; size: many; V: TRBV12-3/TRBV12-4; J: TRBJ2-6; length: 14; DNA: TGTGCCAGCAGCCAGAGGTCTGGGGCCAACGTCCTGACTTTC; CDR3: CASSQRSGANVLTF
D: .; size: many; V: TRBV12-3/TRBV12-4; J: TRBJ2-7; length: 14; DNA: TGTGCCAGCAGCCCTCAGGGGAGGTCCTACGAGCAGTACTTC; CDR3: CASSPQGRSYEQYF
D: .; size: many; V: TRBV24-1; J: TRBJ1-1; length: 12; DNA: TGTGCCAGCTCCCAGGGGAACACTGAAGCTTTCTTT; CDR3: CASSQGNTEAFF
D: TRBD2; size: many; V: TRBV14; J: TRBJ2-1; length: 12; DNA: TGTGCCAGCAGCCATAGCGGGAGAATAGAGGTCTTC; CDR3: CASSHSGRIEVF
D: TRBD1; size: many; V: TRBV2; J: TRBJ1-2; length: 16; DNA: TGTGCCAGCAGTGAAGAGTCCGGGACAGGGACCACTGGCTACACCTTC; CDR3: CASSEESGTGTTGYTF
D: .; size: many; V: TRBV12-5; J: TRBJ2-3; length: 15; DNA: TGTGCTAGTGGTTTGGGACAGGGAGGTACAGATACGCAGTATTTT; CDR3: CASGLGQGGTDTQYF
D: .; size: many; V: TRBV29-1; J: TRBJ2-7; length: 13; DNA: TGCAGCGTTGGAGTCGGGGGAGTGGAAGAGCAGTACTTC; CDR3: CSVGVGGVEEQYF
D: .; size: .; V: TRBV20-1; J: TRBJ2-3; length: 15; DNA: TGCTTCTGGGGCCTGCAAAAGGGCCTCAGAGGCACGCAGTATTTT; CDR3: CFWGLQKGLRGTQYF
D: .; size: many; V: TRBV6-2/TRBV6-3; J: TRBJ2-5; length: 13; DNA: TGTGCCACCTTGGGGGCCCCAGAAGAGACCCAGTACTTC; CDR3: CATLGAPEETQYF
D: .; size: many; V: TRBV11-2; J: TRBJ1-4; length: 16; DNA: TGTGCCAGCAGCCCGTACGACAGAGCAACTAATGAAAAACTGTTTTTT; CDR3: CASSPYDRATNEKLFF
D: .; size: .; V: TRBV4-3; J: TRBJ1-5; length: 13; DNA: TGCGCCAGCAGCCAAGAAACCTATCAGCCCCAGCATTTT; CDR3: CASSQETYQPQHF
D: TRBD1; size: few; V: TRBV9; J: TRBJ1-5; length: 16; DNA: TGTGCCAGCAGCCCGGAGGAGGGGGCCAGCAATCAGCCCCAGCATTTT; CDR3: CASSPEEGASNQPQHF
D: .; size: many; V: TRBV5-6; J: TRBJ2-7; length: 16; DNA: TGTGCCAGCAGCTTGGCCGGAAAGAAGGGCGCCTACGAGCAGTACTTC; CDR3: CASSLAGKKGAYEQYF
D: TRBD2; size: many; V: TRBV9; J: TRBJ2-3; length: 16; DNA: TGTGCCAGCAGCGTAGTGGGAGGGGAGCCTTCAGATACGCAGTATTTT; CDR3: CASSVVGGEPSDTQYF
D: .; size: many; V: TRBV7-8; J: TRBJ2-2; length: 16; DNA: TGTGCCAGCAGCTTAGCGGGAACAGGGTCAGCCGGGGAGCTGTTTTTT; CDR3: CASSLAGTGSAGELFF
D: TRBD1; size: few; V: TRBV27; J: TRBJ1-5; length: 15; DNA: TGTGCCAGCAGTTCCGGGACAGGGGCGAGTCAGCCCCAGCATTTT; CDR3: CASSSGTGASQPQHF
D: .; size: many; V: TRBV27; J: TRBJ1-2; length: 15; DNA: TGTGCCAGCAGTTCTGTTGGCGGGCCTAACTATGGCTACACCTTC; CDR3: CASSSVGGPNYGYTF